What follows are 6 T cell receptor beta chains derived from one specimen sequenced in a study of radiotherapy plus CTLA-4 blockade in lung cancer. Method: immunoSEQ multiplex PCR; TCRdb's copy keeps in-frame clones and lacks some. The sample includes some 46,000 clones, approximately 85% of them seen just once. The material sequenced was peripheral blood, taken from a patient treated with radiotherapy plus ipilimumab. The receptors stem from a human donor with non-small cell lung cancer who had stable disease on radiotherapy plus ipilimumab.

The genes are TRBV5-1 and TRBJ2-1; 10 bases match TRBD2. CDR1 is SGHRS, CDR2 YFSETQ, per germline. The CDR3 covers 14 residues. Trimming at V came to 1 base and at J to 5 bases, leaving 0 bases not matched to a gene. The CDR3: CASSLTSGNNEQFF. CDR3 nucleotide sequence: TGCGCCAGCAGCTTGACTAGCGGGAACAATGAGCAGTTCTTC. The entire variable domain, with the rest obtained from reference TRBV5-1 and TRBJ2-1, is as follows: KAGVTQTPRYLIKTRGQQVTLSCSPISGHRSVSWYQQTPGQGLQFLFEYFSETQRNKGNFPGRFSGRQFSNSRSEMNVSTLELGDSALYLCASSLTSGNNEQFFGPGTRLTVL.

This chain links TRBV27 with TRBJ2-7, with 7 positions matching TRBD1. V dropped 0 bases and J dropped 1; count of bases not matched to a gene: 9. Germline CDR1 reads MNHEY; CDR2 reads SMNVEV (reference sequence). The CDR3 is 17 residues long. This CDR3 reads CASSLSWKGAGSYEQYF. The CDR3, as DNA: TGTGCCAGCAGTTTATCGTGGAAGGGGGCAGGGTCCTACGAGCAGTACTTC.

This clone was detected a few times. CDR3: CASSFVGGAQTNEKLFF. CDR3 coding DNA: TGTGCCAGCAGTTTCGTGGGGGGGGCGCAGACTAATGAAAAACTGTTTTTT. The chain is built from TRBV7-9 and TRBJ1-4; TRBD1 is a possible D gene (6 bases). With 6 bases removed from V and 2 bases from J, the gap between germline ends came to 19 bases. Germline CDR1 and CDR2: SEHNR and FQNEAQ (reference sequence). The CDR3 loop spans 17 amino acids.

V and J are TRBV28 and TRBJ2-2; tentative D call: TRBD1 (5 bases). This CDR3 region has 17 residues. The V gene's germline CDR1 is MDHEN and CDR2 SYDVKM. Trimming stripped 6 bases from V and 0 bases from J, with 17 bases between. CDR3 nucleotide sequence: TGTGCCAGCAGAGACCACCCAGGGAAGCCGAACACCGGGGAGCTGTTTTTT. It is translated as CASRDHPGKPNTGELFF. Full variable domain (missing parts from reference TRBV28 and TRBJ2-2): DVKVTQSSRYLVKRTGEKVFLECVQDMDHENMFWYRQDPGLGLRLIYFSYDVKMKEKGDIPEGYSVSREKKERFSLILESASTNQTSMYLCASRDHPGKPNTGELFFGEGSRLTVL.

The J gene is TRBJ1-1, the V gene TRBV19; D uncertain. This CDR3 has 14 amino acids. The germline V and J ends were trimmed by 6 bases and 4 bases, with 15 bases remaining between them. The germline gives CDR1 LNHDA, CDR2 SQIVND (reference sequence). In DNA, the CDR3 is TGTGCCAGTAGCCGACACCGGGAGGTCACTGAAGCTTTCTTT. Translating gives CASSRHREVTEAFF.

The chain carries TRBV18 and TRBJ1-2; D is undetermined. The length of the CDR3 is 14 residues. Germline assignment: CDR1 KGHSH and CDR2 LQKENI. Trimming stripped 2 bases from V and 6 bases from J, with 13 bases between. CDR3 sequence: CASSPTTDYDGYTF. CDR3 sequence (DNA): TGTGCCAGCTCACCAACAACAGATTACGATGGCTACACCTTC.